The text below deals with one T cell receptor beta chain. The antigen is unknown. This sample stems from a study of T cell responses to AZD1222 COVID-19 vaccine. Overall study results and limits: Vaccine-related CD4 TCRs covered spike, predominating at 160-218 and 743-854. Researchers took repertoire samples only after the peak T cell response had come.

From germline, CDR1 is MGHRA and CDR2 YSYEKL. The V and J ends lost 2 bases and 0 bases, in that order; junction bases with no gene match: 5. The CDR3 sequence is 16 residues long. The protocol was immunoSEQ multiplex PCR, while the TCRdb copy is restricted to in-frame clones and leaves out a portion. The sample has some 110,000 clones; roughly 90% are singletons. The clonotype was recovered from an adult in good health. V gene TRBV4-1 combines with J gene TRBJ1-1; the match to TRBD1 covers 8 bases. The source material was peripheral blood, sampled on day 0 of AZD1222 vaccination. This CDR3 reads CASSQWAQGVNTEAFF. The CDR3 DNA sequence: TGCGCCAGCAGCCAATGGGCACAGGGGGTGAACACTGAAGCTTTCTTT.